A selection of T cell receptor beta chains follows, all from one sample in a study of blood T cell repertoires in COVID-19. TCRdb's copy holds only in-frame clones and misses some; the assay was immunoSEQ multiplex PCR. The sample records some 150,000 clones, around 82% being singletons. Specimen: peripheral blood. The receptors here all came from a man in his 60s with active or convalescent COVID-19. Both conserved end residues are part of each CDR3. Each record gives: V gene, CDR3 length, J gene, D gene, clone size, CDR3 DNA, CDR3 protein. The D gene is left open where the match is weak. The size entry is marked missing in some rows and otherwise reads once, few, many or a size class.

TRBV5-6	15	TRBJ2-1	TRBD1	few	TGTGCCAGCTCCGACGGGACAGGGGTTTACAATGAGCAGTTCTTC	CASSDGTGVYNEQFF
TRBV7-8	11	TRBJ2-2	.	.	TGTGCCAGCAGCTTACTCCGGGAGCTGTTTTTT	CASSLLRELFF
TRBV23-1	18	TRBJ2-2	TRBD1	once	TGCGCCAGCAGTCAAGGGCTCCGGGACAGGGGGCGGGCCGGGGAGCTGTTTTTT	CASSQGLRDRGRAGELFF
TRBV5-4	16	TRBJ2-3	.	.	TGTGCCAGCAGCCCAGGGGCTAGCGGTGTGCGGGATACGCAGTATTTT	CASSPGASGVRDTQYF
TRBV7-2	16	TRBJ1-6	.	.	TGTGCCAGCAGCTCCCGGGGGGGCTCCTATAATTCACCCCTCCACTTT	CASSSRGGSYNSPLHF
TRBV11-3	17	TRBJ2-1	TRBD2	.	TGTGCCAGCAGCCCTAGGACTAGCGGGAGGTCCTACAATGAGCAGTTCTTC	CASSPRTSGRSYNEQFF
TRBV11-2	16	TRBJ2-5	.	many	TGTGCCAGCAGCTTTGGGGCCCTAAAAACACAAGAGACCCAGTACTTC	CASSFGALKTQETQYF
TRBV28	15	TRBJ1-5	.	.	TGTGCCAGCAGTGGGATAACAGGCAATGTCCAGCCCCAGCATTTT	CASSGITGNVQPQHF
TRBV2	14	TRBJ1-4	.	once	TGTGCCAGCAGGCGGGCGGAAACTAATGAAAAACTGTTTTTT	CASRRAETNEKLFF
TRBV29-1	13	TRBJ1-1	.	.	TGCAGCGTTCCCGCGGACATGAACACTGAAGCTTTCTTT	CSVPADMNTEAFF
TRBV18	17	TRBJ1-3	TRBD1	few	TGTGCCAGCTCACCATCCCGACAGGGGGCGACTGGAAACACCATATATTTT	CASSPSRQGATGNTIYF
TRBV27	15	TRBJ1-3	TRBD1	few	TGTGCCAGCAGTCCACAGGGGAGCTCTGGAAACACCATATATTTT	CASSPQGSSGNTIYF
TRBV5-1	15	TRBJ2-2	.	once	TGCGCCAGCGGGATCGGACAGGGAGGGACCGGGGAGCTGTTTTTT	CASGIGQGGTGELFF
TRBV7-2	15	TRBJ2-1	.	.	TGTGCCAGCAGCTACACTAGCGCAAGACAGGATGAGCAGTTCTTC	CASSYTSARQDEQFF
TRBV3-1/TRBV3-2	14	TRBJ1-1	.	.	TGTGCCAGCAGAGCGAGGGGGAAGGGCACTGAAGCTTTCTTT	CASRARGKGTEAFF
TRBV7-9	13	TRBJ2-2	.	once	TGTGCCAGCAGACCAAGCAACGCCGGGGAGCTGTTTTTT	CASRPSNAGELFF
TRBV9	12	TRBJ2-1	.	.	TGTGCCAGCAGCGCACAGCAAGATGAGCAGTTCTTC	CASSAQQDEQFF
TRBV2	15	TRBJ2-3	.	.	TGTGCCAGCAAAAGCAGAACTACTAGCACAGATACGCAGTATTTT	CASKSRTTSTDTQYF
TRBV7-9	15	TRBJ2-2	.	.	TGTGCCAGCAGCTTCCCCTCCCGACAGGCCGGGGAGCTGTTTTTT	CASSFPSRQAGELFF
TRBV7-2	14	TRBJ2-7	.	.	TGTGCCAGCAGTCGGACAGACCCAGCCTACGAGCAGTACTTC	CASSRTDPAYEQYF
TRBV7-9	14	TRBJ1-2	.	.	TGTGCGAGCGAGCGTCAACAGGGTCATAGCGGCTACACCTTC	CASERQQGHSGYTF
TRBV4-2	15	TRBJ1-2	.	.	TGTGCCAGCAGCCAAGAGGGCAGAGCTAACTATGGCTACACCTTC	CASSQEGRANYGYTF